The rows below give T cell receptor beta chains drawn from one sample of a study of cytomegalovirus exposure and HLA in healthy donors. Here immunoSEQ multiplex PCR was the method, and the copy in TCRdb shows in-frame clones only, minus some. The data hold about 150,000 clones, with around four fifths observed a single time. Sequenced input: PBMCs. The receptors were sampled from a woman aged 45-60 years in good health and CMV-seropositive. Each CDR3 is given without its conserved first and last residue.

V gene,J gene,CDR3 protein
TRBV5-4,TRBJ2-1,ASSLGTSNEQF
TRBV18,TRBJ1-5,ASSPGTGLRQPQH
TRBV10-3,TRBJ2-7,AISAGLANDEQY
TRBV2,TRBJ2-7,ASSYLRDSPYEQY
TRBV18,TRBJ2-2,ASSPPGELRELF
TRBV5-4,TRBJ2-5,ASSLELWTSGTETQY
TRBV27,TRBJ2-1,ASSPLGPSNEQF
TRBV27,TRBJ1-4,ASSRGGQYNEKLF
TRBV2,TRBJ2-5,ASSDKSDQETQY
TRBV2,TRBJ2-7,ASKASDSYEQY
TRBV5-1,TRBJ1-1,ASSLFRQANTEAF
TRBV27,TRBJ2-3,ASSFNRGSTDTQY
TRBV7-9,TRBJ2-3,ASSPLTGLDTQY
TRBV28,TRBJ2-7,ASSAVSSYEQY
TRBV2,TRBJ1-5,ASSRDLGPQH
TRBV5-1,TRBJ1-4,ASSSQGSNEKLF
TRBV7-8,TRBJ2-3,ASSPRRGTSKSDTQY
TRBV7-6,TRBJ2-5,ASSRAETQY
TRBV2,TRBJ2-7,ASNWLAGVNEQY
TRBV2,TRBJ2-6,ASLEDSTGANVLT
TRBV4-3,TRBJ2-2,ASSPGLGASGELF
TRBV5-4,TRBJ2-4,ASRMTGGNSQY
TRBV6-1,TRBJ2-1,ASSSGGRVYNEQF
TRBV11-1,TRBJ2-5,ASSFGLVGSQY
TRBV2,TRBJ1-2,ASSLQGVGHGYT
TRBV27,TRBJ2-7,ASSRGTSESYEQY
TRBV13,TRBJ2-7,ASSLGVAGATYEQY
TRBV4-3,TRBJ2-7,ASSQELGAEQY
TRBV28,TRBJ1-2,ASRPTGGANYGYT
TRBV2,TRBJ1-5,ASRDGQQPQH
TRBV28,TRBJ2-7,ASRSPGQGFYEQY
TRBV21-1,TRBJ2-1,QGSGHESYNEQF
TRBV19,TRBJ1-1,ASSLTALNTEAF
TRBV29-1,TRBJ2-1,SVGIPGTGSRISNEQF
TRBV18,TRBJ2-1,ASSPLGLATEQF
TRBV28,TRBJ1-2,ASSPVEPIRANYGYT
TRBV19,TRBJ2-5,ASSMGQLQETQY
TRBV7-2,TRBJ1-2,ASSLRTGNYGYT
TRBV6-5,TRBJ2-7,ASSYSTGARSYEQY
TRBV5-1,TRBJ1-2,ASREGQGAYYGYT
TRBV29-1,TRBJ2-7,SVFDRGSSYEQY
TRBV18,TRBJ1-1,ASSPLLLSTEAF
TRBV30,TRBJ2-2,AWVREWNTGELF
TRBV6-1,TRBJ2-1,ASSITSGGYDEQF
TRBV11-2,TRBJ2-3,ASSFYPRLAGDTDTQY
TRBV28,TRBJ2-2,ASNRGTNTGELF
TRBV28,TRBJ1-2,ASSPPGQYSNYGYT
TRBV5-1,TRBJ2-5,ASSPSTSAETQY
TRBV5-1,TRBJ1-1,ASSLGQGSLGAF